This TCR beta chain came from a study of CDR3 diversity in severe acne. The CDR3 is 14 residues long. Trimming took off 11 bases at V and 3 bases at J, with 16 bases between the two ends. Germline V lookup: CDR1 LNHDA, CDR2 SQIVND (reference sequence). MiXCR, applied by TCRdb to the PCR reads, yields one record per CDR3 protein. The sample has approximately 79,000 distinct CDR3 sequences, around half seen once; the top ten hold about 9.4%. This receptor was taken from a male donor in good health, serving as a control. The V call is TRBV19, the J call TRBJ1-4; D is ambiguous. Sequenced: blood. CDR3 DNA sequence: TGTGCCTGCGCTACCGGGGTGGCTAATGAAAAACTGTTTTTT. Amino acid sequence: CACATGVANEKLFF. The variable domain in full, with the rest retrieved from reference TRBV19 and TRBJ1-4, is DGGITQSPKYLFRKEGQNVTLSCEQNLNHDAMYWYRQDPGQGLRLIYYSQIVNDFQKGDIAEGYSVSREKKESFPLTVTSAQKNPTAFYLCACATGVANEKLFFGSGTQLSVL.